The T cell receptor (beta chain) under discussion was sequenced for a study of blood T cell repertoires in COVID-19. Study-level information: From the United States, Italy and Spain came samples of acute and convalescent COVID-19. PBMCs, B-cell-depleted T cells, or T cells provided the cDNA or gDNA that made up the material.

This clone appeared once. The data were produced by immunoSEQ multiplex PCR, yet TCRdb's version contains in-frame clones alone and is incomplete. This sample has over 250,000 clones, with over 75% found just once. CDR1 SGHDT and CDR2 YYEEEE come from the germline V gene. This CDR3 region has 15 residues. Between the trimmed V and J ends, which lost 4 bases and 4 bases, there was a span of 15 bases. The clonotype was recovered from a woman aged 65 to 85 with COVID-19, enrolled during active disease. Sequenced material: peripheral blood. The chain couples TRBV5-6 to TRBJ1-3; D gene unclear. CDR3 loop: CASSSGIGSGNTIYF. In DNA, the CDR3 is TGTGCCAGCAGCAGCGGGATAGGTTCGGGAAACACCATATATTTT.